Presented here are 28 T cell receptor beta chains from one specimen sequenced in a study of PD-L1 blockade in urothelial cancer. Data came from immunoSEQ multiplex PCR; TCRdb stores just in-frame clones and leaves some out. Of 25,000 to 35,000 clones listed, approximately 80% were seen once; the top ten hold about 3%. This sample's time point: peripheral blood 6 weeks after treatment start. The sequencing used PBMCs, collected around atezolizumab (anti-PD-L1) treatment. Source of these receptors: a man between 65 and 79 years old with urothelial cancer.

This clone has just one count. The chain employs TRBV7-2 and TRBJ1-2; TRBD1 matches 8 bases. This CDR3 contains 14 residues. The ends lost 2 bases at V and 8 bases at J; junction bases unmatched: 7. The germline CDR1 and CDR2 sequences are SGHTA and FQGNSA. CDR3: CASSLNRGISGYTF. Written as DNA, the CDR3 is TGTGCCAGCAGCTTAAACAGGGGGATTAGCGGCTACACCTTC.

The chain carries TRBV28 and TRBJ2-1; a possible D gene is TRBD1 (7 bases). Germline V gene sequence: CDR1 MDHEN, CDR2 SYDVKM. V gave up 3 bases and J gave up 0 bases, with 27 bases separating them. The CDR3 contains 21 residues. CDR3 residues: CASSLGLDRPGRPRSYNEQFF. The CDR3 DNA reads TGTGCCAGCAGTTTGGGACTGGACAGGCCCGGACGGCCGCGCTCCTACAATGAGCAGTTCTTC.

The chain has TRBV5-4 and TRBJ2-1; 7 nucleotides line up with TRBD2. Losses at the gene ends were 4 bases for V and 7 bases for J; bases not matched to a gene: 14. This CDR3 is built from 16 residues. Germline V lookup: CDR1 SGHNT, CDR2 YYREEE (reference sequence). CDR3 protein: CASSPGPGGVRNEQFF. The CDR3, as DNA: TGTGCCAGCAGCCCCGGCCCGGGAGGAGTGAGGAATGAGCAGTTCTTC.

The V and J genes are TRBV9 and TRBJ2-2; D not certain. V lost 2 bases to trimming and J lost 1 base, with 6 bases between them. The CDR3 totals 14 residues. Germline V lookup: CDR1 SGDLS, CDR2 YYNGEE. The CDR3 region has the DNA TGTGCCAGCAGCGTGAACGGGAACACCGGGGAGCTGTTTTTT. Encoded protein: CASSVNGNTGELFF.

CDR3 region: CASSLVGGNTIYF. DNA of the CDR3: TGTGCCAGCAGCTTAGTTGGCGGAAACACCATATATTTT. J is TRBJ1-3 and V is TRBV11-2; no clear D gene. The V and J ends lost 1 base and 4 bases respectively, with 5 bases between them. Looked up from germline, CDR1 is SGHAT and CDR2 is FQNNGV. The CDR3 covers 13 residues.

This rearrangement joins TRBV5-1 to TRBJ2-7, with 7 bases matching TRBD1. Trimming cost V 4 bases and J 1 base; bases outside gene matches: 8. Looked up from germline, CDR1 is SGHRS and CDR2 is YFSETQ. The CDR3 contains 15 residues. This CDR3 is CASSGQVAGSYEQYF. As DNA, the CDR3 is TGCGCCAGCAGCGGACAGGTTGCGGGTTCCTACGAGCAGTACTTC.

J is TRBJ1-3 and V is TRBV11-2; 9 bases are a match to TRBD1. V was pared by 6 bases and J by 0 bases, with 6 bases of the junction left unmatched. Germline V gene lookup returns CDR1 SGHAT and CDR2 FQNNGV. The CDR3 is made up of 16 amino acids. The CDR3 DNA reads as TGTGCCAGCAGTTCCCGACAGGGGGGCTCTGGAAACACCATATATTTT. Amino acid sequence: CASSSRQGGSGNTIYF.

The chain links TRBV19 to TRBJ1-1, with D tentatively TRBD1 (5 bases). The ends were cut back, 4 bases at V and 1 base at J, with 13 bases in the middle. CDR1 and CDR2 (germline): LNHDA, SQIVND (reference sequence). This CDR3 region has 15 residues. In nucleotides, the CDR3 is TGTGCCAGTAGTACAGATCGGGGGGGGAACACTGAAGCTTTCTTT. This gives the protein CASSTDRGGNTEAFF.

CDR3 bases: TGTGCCAGCAGCTTGCTTCAGGGGAGTACCGGGGAGCTGTTTTTT. The encoded protein is CASSLLQGSTGELFF. The V call is TRBV5-4, the J call TRBJ2-2; possibly TRBD1 for D (6 bases). The CDR3 runs 15 residues. Per the germline V gene, CDR1 is SGHNT and CDR2 is YYREEE (reference sequence). V gave up 1 base and J gave up 5 bases, with 12 bases separating them.

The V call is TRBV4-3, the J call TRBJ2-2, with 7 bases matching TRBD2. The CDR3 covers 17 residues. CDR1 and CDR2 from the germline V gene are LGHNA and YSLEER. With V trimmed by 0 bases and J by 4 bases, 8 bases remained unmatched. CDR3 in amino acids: CASSQEEGGSSTGELFF. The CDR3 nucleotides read TGCGCCAGCAGCCAAGAGGAGGGAGGGTCGTCCACCGGGGAGCTGTTTTTT.

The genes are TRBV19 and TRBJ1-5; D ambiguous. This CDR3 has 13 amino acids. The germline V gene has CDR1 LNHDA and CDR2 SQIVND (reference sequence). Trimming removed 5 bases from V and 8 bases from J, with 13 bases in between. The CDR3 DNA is TGTGCCAGTAGTCCACTCCACTTCGAGCCCCAGCATTTT. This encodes CASSPLHFEPQHF.

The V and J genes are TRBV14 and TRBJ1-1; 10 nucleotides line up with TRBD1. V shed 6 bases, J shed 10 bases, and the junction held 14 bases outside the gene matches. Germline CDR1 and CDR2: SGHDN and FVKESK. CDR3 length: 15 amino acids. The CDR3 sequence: CASRTKDRGRKRAFF. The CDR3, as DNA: TGTGCCAGCAGGACTAAAGACAGGGGGCGGAAGAGAGCTTTCTTT.

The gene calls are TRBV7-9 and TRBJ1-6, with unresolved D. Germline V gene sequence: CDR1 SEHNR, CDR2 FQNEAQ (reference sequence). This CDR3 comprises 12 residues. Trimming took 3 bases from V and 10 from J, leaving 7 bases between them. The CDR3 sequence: CASSLTESPLHF. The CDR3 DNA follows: TGTGCCAGCAGCTTGACGGAGTCACCCCTCCACTTT.

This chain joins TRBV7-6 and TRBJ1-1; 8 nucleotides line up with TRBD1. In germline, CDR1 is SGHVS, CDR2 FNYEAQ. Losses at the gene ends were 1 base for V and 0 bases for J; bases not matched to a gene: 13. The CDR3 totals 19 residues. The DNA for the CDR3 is TGTGCCAGCAGCTTAGTAGGAGGTATTCAGGGGGCGATGAACACTGAAGCTTTCTTT. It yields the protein CASSLVGGIQGAMNTEAFF.

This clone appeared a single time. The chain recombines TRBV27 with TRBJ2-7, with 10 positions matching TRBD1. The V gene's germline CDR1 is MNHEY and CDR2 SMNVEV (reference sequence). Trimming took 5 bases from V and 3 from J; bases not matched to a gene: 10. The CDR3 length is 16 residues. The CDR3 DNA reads TGTGCCAGCAGTCAAATCCGGGACAGGGGTTTCTACGAGCAGTACTTC. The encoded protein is CASSQIRDRGFYEQYF.

CDR3 DNA: TGTGCCAGCAGCCACCCCCTTGACGGGGGGGCCGTAGAGACCCAGTACTTC. Protein sequence: CASSHPLDGGAVETQYF. J is TRBJ2-5 and V is TRBV11-2; 8 bases are a match to TRBD2. The CDR3 covers 17 residues. After removal of 5 bases from V and 4 bases from J, the junction contained 15 bases not matched to a gene. The germline CDR1 and CDR2 sequences are SGHAT and FQNNGV.

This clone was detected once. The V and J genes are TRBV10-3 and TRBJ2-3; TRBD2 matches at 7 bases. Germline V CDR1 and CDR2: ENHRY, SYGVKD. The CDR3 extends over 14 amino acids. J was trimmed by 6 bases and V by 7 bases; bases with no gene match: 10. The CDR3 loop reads CAIKESGGMDTQYF. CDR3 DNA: TGTGCCATCAAGGAGTCCGGGGGGATGGATACGCAGTATTTT.

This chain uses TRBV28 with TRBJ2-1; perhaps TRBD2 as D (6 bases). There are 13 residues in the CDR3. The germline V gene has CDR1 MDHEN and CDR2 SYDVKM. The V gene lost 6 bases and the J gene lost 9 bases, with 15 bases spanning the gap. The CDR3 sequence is CASSPVSGSEQFF. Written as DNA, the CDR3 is TGTGCCAGCAGCCCGGTTTCCGGGAGTGAGCAGTTCTTC.

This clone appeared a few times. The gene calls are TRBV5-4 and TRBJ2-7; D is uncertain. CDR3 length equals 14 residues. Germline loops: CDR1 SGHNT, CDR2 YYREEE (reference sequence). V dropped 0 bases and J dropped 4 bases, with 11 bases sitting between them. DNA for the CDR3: TGTGCCAGCAGCTTGGGCACCTCACTGTACGAGCAGTACTTC. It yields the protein CASSLGTSLYEQYF.

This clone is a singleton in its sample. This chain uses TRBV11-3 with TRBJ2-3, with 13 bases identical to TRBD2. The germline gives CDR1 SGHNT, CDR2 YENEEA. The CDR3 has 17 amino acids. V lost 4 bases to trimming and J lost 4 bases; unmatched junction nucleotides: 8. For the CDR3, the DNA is TGTGCCAGCAGCTCGAAACTAGCGGGAGGGCCCCCAGATACGCAGTATTTT. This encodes CASSSKLAGGPPDTQYF.

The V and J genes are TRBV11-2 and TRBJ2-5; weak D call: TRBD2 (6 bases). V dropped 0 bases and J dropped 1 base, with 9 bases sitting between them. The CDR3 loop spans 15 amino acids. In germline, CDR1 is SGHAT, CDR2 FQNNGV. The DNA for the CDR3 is TGTGCCAGCAGCTTAGATGGGGACTTCCAAGAGACCCAGTACTTC. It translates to CASSLDGDFQETQYF.

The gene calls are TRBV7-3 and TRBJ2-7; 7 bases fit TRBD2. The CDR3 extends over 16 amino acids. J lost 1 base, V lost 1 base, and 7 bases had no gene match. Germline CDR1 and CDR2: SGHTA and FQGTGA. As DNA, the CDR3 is TGTGCCAGCAGCTTAAGGGGGGGGTTTGGTTCCTACGAGCAGTACTTC. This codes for CASSLRGGFGSYEQYF.

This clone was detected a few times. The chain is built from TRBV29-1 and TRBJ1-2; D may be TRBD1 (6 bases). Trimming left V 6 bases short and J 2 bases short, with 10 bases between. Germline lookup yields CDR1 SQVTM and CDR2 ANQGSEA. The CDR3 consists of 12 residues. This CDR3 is CSVVQGNYGYTF. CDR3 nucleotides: TGCAGCGTGGTACAGGGAAACTATGGCTACACCTTC.

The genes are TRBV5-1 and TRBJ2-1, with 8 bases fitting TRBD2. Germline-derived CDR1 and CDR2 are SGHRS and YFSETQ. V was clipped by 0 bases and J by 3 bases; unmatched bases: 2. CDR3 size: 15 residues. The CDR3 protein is CASSLVAGFYNEQFF. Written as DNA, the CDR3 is TGCGCCAGCAGCTTGGTAGCGGGGTTCTACAATGAGCAGTTCTTC.

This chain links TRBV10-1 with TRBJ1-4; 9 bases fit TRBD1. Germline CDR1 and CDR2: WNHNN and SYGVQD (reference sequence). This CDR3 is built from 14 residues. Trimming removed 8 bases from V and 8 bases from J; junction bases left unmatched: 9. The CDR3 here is CASRSGTGREKLFF. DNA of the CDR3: TGCGCCAGCCGGTCCGGGACAGGGAGGGAAAAACTGTTTTTT.

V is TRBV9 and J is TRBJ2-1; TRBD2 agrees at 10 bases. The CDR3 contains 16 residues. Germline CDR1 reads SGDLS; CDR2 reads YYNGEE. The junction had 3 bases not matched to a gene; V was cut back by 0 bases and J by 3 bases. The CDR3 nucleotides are TGTGCCAGCAGCGTAGGTCCTAGCGGGAGCTACAATGAGCAGTTCTTC. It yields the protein CASSVGPSGSYNEQFF.

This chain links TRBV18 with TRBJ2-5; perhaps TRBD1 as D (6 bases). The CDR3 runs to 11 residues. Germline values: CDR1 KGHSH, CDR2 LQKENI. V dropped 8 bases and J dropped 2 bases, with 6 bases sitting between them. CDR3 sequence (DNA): TGTGCCAGCACAGGGCAAGAGACCCAGTACTTC. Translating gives CASTGQETQYF.

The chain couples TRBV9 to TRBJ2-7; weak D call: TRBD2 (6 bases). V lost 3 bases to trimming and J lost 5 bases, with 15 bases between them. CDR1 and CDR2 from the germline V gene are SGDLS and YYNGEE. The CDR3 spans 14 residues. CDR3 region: CASSGVGGKNEQYF. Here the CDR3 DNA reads TGTGCCAGCAGCGGAGTCGGGGGAAAAAACGAGCAGTACTTC.